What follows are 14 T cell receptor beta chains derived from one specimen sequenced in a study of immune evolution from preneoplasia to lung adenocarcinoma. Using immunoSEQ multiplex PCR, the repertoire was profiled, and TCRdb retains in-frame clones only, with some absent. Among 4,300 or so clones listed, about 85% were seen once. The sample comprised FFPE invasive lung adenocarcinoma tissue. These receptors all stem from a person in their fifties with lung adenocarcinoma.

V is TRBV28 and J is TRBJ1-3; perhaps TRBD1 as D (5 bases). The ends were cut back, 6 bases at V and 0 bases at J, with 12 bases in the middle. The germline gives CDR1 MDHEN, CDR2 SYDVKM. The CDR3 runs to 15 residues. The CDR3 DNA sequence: TGTGCCAGCAGGCCCTCGGGGCCCTCTGGAAACACCATATATTTT. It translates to CASRPSGPSGNTIYF.

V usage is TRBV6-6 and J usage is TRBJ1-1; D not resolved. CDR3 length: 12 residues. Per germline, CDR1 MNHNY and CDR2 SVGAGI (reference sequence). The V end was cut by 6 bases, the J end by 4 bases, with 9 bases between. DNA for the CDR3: TGTGCCAGCAGGTTTCGGTTCACTGAAGCTTTCTTT. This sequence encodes CASRFRFTEAFF.

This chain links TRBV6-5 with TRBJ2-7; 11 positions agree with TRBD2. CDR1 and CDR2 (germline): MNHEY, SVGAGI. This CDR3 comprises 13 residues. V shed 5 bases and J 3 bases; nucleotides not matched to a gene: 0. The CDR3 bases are TGTGCCAGCAGTGGGACTAGCGGCTACGAGCAGTACTTC. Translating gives CASSGTSGYEQYF.

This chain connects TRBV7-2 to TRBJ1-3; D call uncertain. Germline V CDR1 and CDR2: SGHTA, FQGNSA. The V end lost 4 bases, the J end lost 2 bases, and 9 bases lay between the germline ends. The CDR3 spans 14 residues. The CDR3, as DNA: TGTGCCAGCAGCTCGGACTGGGCTGGAAACACCATATATTTT. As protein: CASSSDWAGNTIYF. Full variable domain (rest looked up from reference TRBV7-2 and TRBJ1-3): GAGVSQSPSNKVTEKGKDVELRCDPISGHTALYWYRQSLGQGLEFLIYFQGNSAPDKSGLPSDRFSAERTGGSVSTLTIQRTQQEDSAVYLCASSSDWAGNTIYFGEGSWLTVV.

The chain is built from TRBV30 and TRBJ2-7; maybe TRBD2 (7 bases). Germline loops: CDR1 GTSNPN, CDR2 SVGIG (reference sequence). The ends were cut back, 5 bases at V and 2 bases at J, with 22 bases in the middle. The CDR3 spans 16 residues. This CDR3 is CAWAPGGRTYAYEQYF. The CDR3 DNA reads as TGTGCCTGGGCCCCCGGGGGGCGGACCTACGCCTACGAGCAGTACTTC.

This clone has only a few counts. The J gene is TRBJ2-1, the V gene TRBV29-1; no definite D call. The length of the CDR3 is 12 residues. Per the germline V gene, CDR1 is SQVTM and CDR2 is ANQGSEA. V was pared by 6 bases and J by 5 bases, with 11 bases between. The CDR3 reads CSVGSWDNEQFF. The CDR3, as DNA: TGCAGCGTCGGCTCATGGGACAATGAGCAGTTCTTC.

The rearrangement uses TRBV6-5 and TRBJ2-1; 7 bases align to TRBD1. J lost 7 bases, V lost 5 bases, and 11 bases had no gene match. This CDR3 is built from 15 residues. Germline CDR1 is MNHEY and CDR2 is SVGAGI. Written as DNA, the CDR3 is TGTGCCAGCAGTGTCCCCGGGACAGTTATGAATGAGCAGTTCTTC. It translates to CASSVPGTVMNEQFF.

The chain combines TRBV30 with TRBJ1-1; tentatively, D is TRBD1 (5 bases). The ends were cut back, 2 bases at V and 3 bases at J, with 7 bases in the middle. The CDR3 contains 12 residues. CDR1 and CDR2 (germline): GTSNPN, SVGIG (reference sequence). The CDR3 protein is CAWSRGDTEAFF. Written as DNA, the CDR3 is TGTGCCTGGAGTAGGGGAGACACTGAAGCTTTCTTT.

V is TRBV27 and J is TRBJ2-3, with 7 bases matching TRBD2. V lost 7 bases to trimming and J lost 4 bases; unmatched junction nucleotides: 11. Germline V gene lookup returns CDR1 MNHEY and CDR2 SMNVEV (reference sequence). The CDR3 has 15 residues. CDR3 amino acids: CASTVRAGVADTQYF. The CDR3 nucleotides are TGTGCCAGCACCGTTAGGGCGGGAGTGGCAGATACGCAGTATTTT.

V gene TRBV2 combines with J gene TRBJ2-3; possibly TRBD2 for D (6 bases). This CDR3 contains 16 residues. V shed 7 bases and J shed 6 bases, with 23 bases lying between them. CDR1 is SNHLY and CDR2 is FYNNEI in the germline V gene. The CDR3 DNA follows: TGTGCCAGCACCCAACTGGGGGGAAGGTCATCGGATACGCAGTATTTT. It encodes CASTQLGGRSSDTQYF.

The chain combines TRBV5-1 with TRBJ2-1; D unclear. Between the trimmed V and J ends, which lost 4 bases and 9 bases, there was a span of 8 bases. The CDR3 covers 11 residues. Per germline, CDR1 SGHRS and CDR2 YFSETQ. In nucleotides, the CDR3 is TGCGCCAGCAGCCAACCCAGTGAGCAGTTCTTC. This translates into CASSQPSEQFF.

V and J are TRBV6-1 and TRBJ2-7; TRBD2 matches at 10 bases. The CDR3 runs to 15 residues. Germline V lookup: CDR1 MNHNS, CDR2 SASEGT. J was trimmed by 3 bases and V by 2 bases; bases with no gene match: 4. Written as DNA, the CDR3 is TGTGCCAGCAGTGAATCGTCTAGCGGGAGCTACGAGCAGTACTTC. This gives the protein CASSESSSGSYEQYF.

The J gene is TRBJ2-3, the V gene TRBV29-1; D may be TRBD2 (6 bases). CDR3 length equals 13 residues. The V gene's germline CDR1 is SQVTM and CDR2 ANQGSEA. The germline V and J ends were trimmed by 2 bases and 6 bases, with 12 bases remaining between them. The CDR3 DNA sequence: TGCAGCGTTGAAAGCGGGTCCGCTGATACGCAGTATTTT. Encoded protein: CSVESGSADTQYF.

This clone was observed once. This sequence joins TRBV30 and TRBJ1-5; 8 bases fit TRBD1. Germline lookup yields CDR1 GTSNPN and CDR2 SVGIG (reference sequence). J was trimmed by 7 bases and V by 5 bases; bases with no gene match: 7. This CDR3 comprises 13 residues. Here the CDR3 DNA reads TGTGCCTGGTCGGGACAGGTCCACCAGCCCCAGCATTTT. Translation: CAWSGQVHQPQHF. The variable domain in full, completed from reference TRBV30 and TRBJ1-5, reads SQTIHQWPATLVQPVGSPLSLECTVEGTSNPNLYWYRQAAGRGLQLLFYSVGIGQISSEVPQNLSASRPQDRQFILSSKKLLLSDSGFYLCAWSGQVHQPQHFGDGTRLSIL.